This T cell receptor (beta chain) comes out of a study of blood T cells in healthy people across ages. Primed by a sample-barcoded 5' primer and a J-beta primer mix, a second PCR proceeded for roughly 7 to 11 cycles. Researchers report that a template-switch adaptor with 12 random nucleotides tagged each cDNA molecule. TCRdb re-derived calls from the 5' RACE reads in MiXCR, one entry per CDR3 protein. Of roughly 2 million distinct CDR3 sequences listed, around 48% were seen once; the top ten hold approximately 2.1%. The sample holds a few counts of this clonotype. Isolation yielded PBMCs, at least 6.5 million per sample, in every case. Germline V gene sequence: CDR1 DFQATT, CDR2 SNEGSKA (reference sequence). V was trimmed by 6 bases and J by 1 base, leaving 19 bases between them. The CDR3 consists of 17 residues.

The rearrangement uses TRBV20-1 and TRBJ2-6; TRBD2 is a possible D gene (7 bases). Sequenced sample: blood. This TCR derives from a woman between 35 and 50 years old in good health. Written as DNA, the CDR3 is TGCAGTGCCCCAATGGGGGGGCGAACATCTGGGGCCAACGTCCTGACTTTC. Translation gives CSAPMGGRTSGANVLTF.